The sample holds a few counts of the clone carrying this T cell receptor (beta chain). Unique molecular identifiers were used in preparing the TCRbeta library. TCRdb re-derived calls from the PCR reads in MiXCR, one entry per CDR3 protein. The sample records some 550,000 distinct CDR3 sequences, about a sixth being singletons. This specimen comes from a study of T-cell reconstitution after alpha-beta-depleted transplantation in children. In germline, CDR1 is MNHEY, CDR2 SMNVEV (reference sequence). This CDR3 is built from 16 residues. V lost 5 bases to trimming and J lost 2 bases, with 19 bases between them.

The chain employs TRBV27 and TRBJ2-7; TRBD1 might be the D (6 bases). The source is a human donor who donated a stem cell graft to a child with acute lymphoblastic leukemia. Specimen: PBMCs from the stem cell graft donor, collected from the stem cell graft. CDR3 DNA sequence: TGTGCCAGCAGTAGGAACAGGGCCCCCATCGCCTACGAGCAGTACTTC. Its protein is CASSRNRAPIAYEQYF.